A few counts support the clone carrying this T cell receptor (beta chain). These data belong to a study of T cell changes during pregnancy in multiple sclerosis. V lost 6 bases, J lost 2 bases, and 22 bases stayed unmatched. CDR1 is SGHTA, CDR2 FQGTGA, per germline. The CDR3 length is 20 residues. Measured with immunoSEQ multiplex PCR; TCRdb has only the in-frame clones, and not every one. This sample yields around 40,000 clones, of which about 91% are seen a single time; roughly 1.2% belongs to the top ten. This specimen was CD4+ T cells from peripheral blood mononuclear cells, taken in the first trimester of pregnancy. The rearrangement links TRBV7-3 to TRBJ2-1, with TRBD2 matching over 7 bases. The sequence was collected from a female donor with multiple sclerosis, enrolled in a pregnancy study. This CDR3 is CASRSPLRTSQRQAYNEQFF. In nucleotides, the CDR3 is TGTGCCAGCAGGTCCCCACTTAGGACTAGTCAGCGACAAGCCTACAATGAGCAGTTCTTC. The whole variable domain, remainder taken from reference TRBV7-3 and TRBJ2-1, is GAGVSQTPSNKVTEKGKYVELRCDPISGHTALYWYRQSLGQGPEFLIYFQGTGAADDSGLPNDRFFAVRPEGSVSTLKIQRTERGDSAVYLCASRSPLRTSQRQAYNEQFFGPGTRLTVL.